This TCR beta chain was retrieved from a study of early T cells in non-severe SARS-CoV-2 infection. Study details: The sequenced material was bulk RNA from unsorted whole blood, and its chains were unpaired.

This clonotype was seen at least ten times. Its antigen is not known. Study-level results: VDJdb matching skewed toward anti-spike CD8 responses, missing private and CD4 specificities.

Per germline, CDR1 GTSNPN and CDR2 SVGIG (reference sequence). V was clipped by 1 base and J by 3 bases, with 7 bases between them. This CDR3 contains 13 residues. Molecules of cDNA were individually given unique molecular identifiers that were attached to them. One entry per CDR3 protein results from TCRdb running MiXCR on the 5' RACE reads. This sample has 55,000 to 70,000 distinct CDR3 sequences, with 4.9% found just once. This clonotype was obtained from an adult who was a healthcare worker with PCR-confirmed SARS-CoV-2 infection or an uninfected control (not recorded which). Input material: whole blood. This chain uses TRBV30 with TRBJ1-5, with D unresolved. CDR3: CAWSADLNQPQHF. CDR3 DNA: TGTGCCTGGAGTGCGGACCTCAATCAGCCCCAGCATTTT.